Following are 15 T cell receptor beta chains from one sample sequenced in a study of cytomegalovirus exposure and HLA in healthy donors. This PCR relied on a set of 60 Vbeta primers and 13 Jbeta primers. TCRdb's table, derived via immunoSEQ multiplex PCR, lists solely in-frame clones and lacks some. The sample gives under 150,000 clones, approximately 82% of which show up once; less than 2% is in the top ten. The sequenced sample consisted of PBMCs. These receptors originate from a man aged 35-49 years in good health and CMV-seronegative.

This sequence joins TRBV4-1 and TRBJ1-2; D is perhaps TRBD1 (6 bases). From germline, CDR1 is MGHRA and CDR2 YSYEKL. The V end was cut by 4 bases, the J end by 2 bases, with 14 bases between. This CDR3 has 15 residues. Here the CDR3 reads CASSPSPQGNYGYTF. CDR3 sequence (DNA): TGCGCCAGCAGCCCATCCCCCCAGGGGAACTATGGCTACACCTTC.

This chain's CDR3 is CSVAAEGTGGGYTF. The DNA of the CDR3 is TGCAGCGTTGCGGCGGAGGGGACAGGGGGCGGCTACACCTTC. V gene TRBV29-1 combines with J gene TRBJ1-2, with 12 bases that match TRBD1. Germline assignment: CDR1 SQVTM and CDR2 ANQGSEA. CDR3 size: 14 residues. The V gene end was trimmed by 4 bases and the J gene end by 8 bases; junction bases not matched to a gene: 8.

The chain has TRBV19 and TRBJ1-3, with 8 bases aligning to TRBD1. The CDR3 contains 16 residues. The trim removed 4 bases at V and 0 bases at J, leaving 5 bases unmatched. Germline V gene sequence: CDR1 LNHDA, CDR2 SQIVND (reference sequence). The CDR3 region has the DNA TGTGCCAGTAGTACTCGACAGGGGAGCTCTGGAAACACCATATATTTT. Amino acids: CASSTRQGSSGNTIYF.

A remark on this clone: In the same sample, other DNA sequences code for this CDR3. The chain recombines TRBV7-9 with TRBJ2-5, with D maybe TRBD1 (6 bases). Trimming removed 5 bases from V and 5 bases from J, with 12 bases in between. CDR1 is SEHNR and CDR2 is FQNEAQ in the germline V gene (reference sequence). CDR3 length: 13 residues. The CDR3 spells CASSLQGLETQYF. The CDR3 DNA sequence: TGTGCCAGCAGCCTACAGGGTTTGGAGACCCAGTACTTC.

In its sample, this clone was seen a few times. The gene calls are TRBV6-6 and TRBJ1-1, with D perhaps matching TRBD1 (6 bases). Germline V lookup: CDR1 MNHNY, CDR2 SVGAGI (reference sequence). The CDR3 totals 15 residues. Trimming stripped 7 bases from V and 0 bases from J, with 15 bases between. DNA of the CDR3: TGTGCCAGCAAGGAGATTGGACAGATGAACACTGAAGCTTTCTTT. Encoded protein: CASKEIGQMNTEAFF.

This clone was seen a single time. J is TRBJ2-5 and V is TRBV5-1, with TRBD1 matching over 9 bases. This CDR3 contains 15 residues. CDR1 and CDR2 (germline): SGHRS, YFSETQ. Unmatched junction bases numbered 8, after V lost 4 bases and J lost 4 bases. CDR3 in amino acids: CASSPAGTGPETQYF. The CDR3 bases are TGCGCCAGCAGCCCTGCGGGGACAGGGCCAGAGACCCAGTACTTC.

V is TRBV5-8 and J is TRBJ2-3; perhaps TRBD1 as D (5 bases). V was shortened by 0 bases and J by 0 bases, with 11 bases between the two germline ends. The CDR3 has 16 residues. The V gene's germline CDR1 is SGHTS and CDR2 YDEGEE. The CDR3 DNA follows: TGTGCCAGCAGCTTGGGGGGCAGCACTAGCACAGATACGCAGTATTTT. This codes for CASSLGGSTSTDTQYF.

This clone was picked up one time. The chain carries TRBV7-2 and TRBJ2-1, with 13 nucleotides matching TRBD2. Germline CDR1 SGHTA, CDR2 FQGNSA. This CDR3 contains 15 residues. V lost 5 bases, J lost 8 bases, and 6 bases stayed unmatched. The CDR3 region has the DNA TGTGCCAGCAGCCCCAGACTAGCGGGAGGCGATGAGCAGTTCTTC. Translation gives CASSPRLAGGDEQFF.

This chain uses TRBV28 with TRBJ2-3; D may be TRBD2 (6 bases). The CDR3 has 12 residues. V shed 6 bases and J shed 2 bases, with 6 bases lying between them. Per the germline V gene, CDR1 is MDHEN and CDR2 is SYDVKM. For the CDR3, the DNA is TGTGCCAGCAGGGACTACACAGATACGCAGTATTTT. Its protein is CASRDYTDTQYF.

The chain has TRBV19 and TRBJ2-7; no clear D gene. Germline V gene lookup returns CDR1 LNHDA and CDR2 SQIVND (reference sequence). V dropped 0 bases and J dropped 6 bases, with 9 bases sitting between them. The CDR3 loop spans 13 amino acids. The CDR3 DNA reads as TGTGCCAGTAGTATAGATCCCGAGAGCGAGCAGTACTTC. This codes for CASSIDPESEQYF.

This clone occurred a few times. The chain uses TRBV6-5 and TRBJ2-7, with TRBD1 identical over 9 bases. There are 13 residues in the CDR3. V lost 10 bases and J lost 0; bases outside the gene matches: 4. Germline CDR1 reads MNHEY; CDR2 reads SVGAGI. The CDR3, as DNA: TGTGCCACAGGGACAGGGAGCTCCTACGAGCAGTACTTC. The encoded protein is CATGTGSSYEQYF.

The chain joins TRBV29-1 to TRBJ2-7; maybe TRBD1 (5 bases). The germline V gene has CDR1 SQVTM and CDR2 ANQGSEA. V lost 4 bases and J lost 3, with 19 bases in between. The CDR3 length is 15 residues. Written as DNA, the CDR3 is TGCAGCGTTGCCCAGGGTCTAGGGGCGGACTACGAGCAGTACTTC. Its protein is CSVAQGLGADYEQYF.

The chain has TRBV4-3 and TRBJ2-6; D is possibly TRBD1 (5 bases). Germline V gene lookup returns CDR1 LGHNA and CDR2 YSLEER. This CDR3 region has 17 residues. V shed 0 bases and J shed 0 bases, with 9 bases lying between them. The CDR3: CASSQDSGPSGANVLTF. The CDR3 nucleotides read TGCGCCAGCAGCCAAGATTCAGGGCCCTCTGGGGCCAACGTCCTGACTTTC.

The chain has TRBV19 and TRBJ1-1; 7 bases agree with TRBD1. Trimming at V came to 5 bases and at J to 5 bases, leaving 5 bases not matched to a gene. Germline V gives CDR1 LNHDA, CDR2 SQIVND (reference sequence). The CDR3 is 13 amino acids. In DNA, the CDR3 is TGTGCCAGTAGTTTAGGACAGGTTACTGAAGCTTTCTTT. This translates into CASSLGQVTEAFF.

The chain recombines TRBV15 with TRBJ1-5, with D hard to call. The CDR3 length is 12 residues. V dropped 8 bases and J dropped 4 bases, with 9 bases sitting between them. The germline V gene encodes CDR1 LNHNV and CDR2 YYDKDF (reference sequence). The CDR3 spells CATSGENQPQHF. The CDR3 DNA reads as TGTGCCACCTCAGGCGAGAATCAGCCCCAGCATTTT.